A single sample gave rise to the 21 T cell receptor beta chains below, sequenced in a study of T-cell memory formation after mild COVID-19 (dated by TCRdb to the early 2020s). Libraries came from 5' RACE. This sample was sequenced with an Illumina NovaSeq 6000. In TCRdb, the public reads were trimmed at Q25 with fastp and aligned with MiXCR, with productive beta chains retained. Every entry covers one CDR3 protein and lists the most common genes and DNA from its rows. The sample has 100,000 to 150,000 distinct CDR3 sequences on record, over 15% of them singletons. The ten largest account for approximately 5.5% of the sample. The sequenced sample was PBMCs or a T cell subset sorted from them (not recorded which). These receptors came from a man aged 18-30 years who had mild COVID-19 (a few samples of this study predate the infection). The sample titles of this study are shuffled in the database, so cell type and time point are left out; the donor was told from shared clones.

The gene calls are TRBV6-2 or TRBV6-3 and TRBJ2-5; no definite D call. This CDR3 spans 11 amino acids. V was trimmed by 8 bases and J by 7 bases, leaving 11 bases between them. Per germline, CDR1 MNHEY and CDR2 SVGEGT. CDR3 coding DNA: TGTGCCAGCGCGCTCTTCGCGACCCAGTACTTC. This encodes CASALFATQYF.

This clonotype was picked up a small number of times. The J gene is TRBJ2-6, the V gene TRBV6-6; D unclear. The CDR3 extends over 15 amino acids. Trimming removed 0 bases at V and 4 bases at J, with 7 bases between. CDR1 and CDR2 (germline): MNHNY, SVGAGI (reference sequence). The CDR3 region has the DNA TGTGCCAGCAGTTACTCGATGGGGGGGGCCAACGTCCTGACTTTC. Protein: CASSYSMGGANVLTF.

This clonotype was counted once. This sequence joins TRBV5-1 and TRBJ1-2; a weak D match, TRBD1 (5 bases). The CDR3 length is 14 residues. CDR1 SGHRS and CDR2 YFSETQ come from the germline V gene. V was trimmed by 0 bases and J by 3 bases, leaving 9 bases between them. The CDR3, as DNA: TGCGCCAGCAGCTTGGAGGGGAGGTACTATGGCTACACCTTC. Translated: CASSLEGRYYGYTF.

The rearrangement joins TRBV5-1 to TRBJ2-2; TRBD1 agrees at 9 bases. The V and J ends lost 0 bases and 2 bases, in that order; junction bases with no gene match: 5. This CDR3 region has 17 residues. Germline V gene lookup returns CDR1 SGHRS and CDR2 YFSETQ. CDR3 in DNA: TGCGCCAGCAGCTTGGCCTCAACAGGGGGCAACACCGGGGAGCTGTTTTTT. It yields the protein CASSLASTGGNTGELFF.

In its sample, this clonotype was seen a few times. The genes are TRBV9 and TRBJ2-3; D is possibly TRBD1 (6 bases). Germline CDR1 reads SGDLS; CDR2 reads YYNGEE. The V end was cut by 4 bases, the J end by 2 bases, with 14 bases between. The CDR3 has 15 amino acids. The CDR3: CASSPRQDITDTQYF. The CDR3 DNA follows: TGTGCCAGCAGCCCTCGACAGGATATCACAGATACGCAGTATTTT.

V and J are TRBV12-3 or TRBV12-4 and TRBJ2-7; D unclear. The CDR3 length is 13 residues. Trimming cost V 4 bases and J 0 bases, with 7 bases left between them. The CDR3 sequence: CASSYDLSYEQYV. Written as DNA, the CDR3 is TGTGCCAGCAGTTACGACCTCTCCTACGAGCAGTACGTC.

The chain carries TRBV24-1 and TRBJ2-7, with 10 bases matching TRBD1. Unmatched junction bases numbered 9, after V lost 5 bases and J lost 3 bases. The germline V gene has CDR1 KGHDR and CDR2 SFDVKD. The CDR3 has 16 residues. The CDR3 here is CATSALTTGGGYEQYV. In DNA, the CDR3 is TGTGCCACCAGTGCCTTAACGACAGGGGGCGGCTACGAGCAGTACGTC.

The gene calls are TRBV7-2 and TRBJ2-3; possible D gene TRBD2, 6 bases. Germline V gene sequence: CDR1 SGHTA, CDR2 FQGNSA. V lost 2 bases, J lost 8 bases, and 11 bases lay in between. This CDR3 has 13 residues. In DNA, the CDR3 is TGTGCCAGCAGCTTATCAAAGGGAGGTACGCAGTATTTT. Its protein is CASSLSKGGTQYF.

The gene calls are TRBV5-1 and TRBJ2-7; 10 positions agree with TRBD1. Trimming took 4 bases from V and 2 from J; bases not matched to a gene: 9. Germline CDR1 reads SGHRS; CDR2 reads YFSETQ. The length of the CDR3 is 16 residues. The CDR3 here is CASSIRFGTGAYEQYF. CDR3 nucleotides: TGCGCCAGCAGCATAAGGTTTGGGACAGGGGCCTACGAGCAGTACTTC. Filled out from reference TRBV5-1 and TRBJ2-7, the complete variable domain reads KAGVTQTPRYLIKTRGQQVTLSCSPISGHRSVSWYQQTPGQGLQFLFEYFSETQRNKGNFPGRFSGRQFSNSRSEMNVSTLELGDSALYLCASSIRFGTGAYEQYFGPGTRLTVT.

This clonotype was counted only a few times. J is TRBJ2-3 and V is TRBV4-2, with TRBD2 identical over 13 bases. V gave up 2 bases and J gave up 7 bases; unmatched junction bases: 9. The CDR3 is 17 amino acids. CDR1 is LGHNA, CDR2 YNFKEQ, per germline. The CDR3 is CASSQTTSGGAEYTQYF. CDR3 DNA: TGTGCCAGCAGCCAAACCACTAGCGGGGGGGCCGAATATACGCAGTATTTT.

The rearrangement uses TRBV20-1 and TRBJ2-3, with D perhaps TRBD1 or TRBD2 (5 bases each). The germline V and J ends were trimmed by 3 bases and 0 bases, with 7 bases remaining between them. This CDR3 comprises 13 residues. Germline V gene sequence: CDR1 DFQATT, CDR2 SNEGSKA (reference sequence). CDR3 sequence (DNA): TGCAGTGCTAGCGGGGACAGCACAGATACGCAGTATTTT. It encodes CSASGDSTDTQYF.

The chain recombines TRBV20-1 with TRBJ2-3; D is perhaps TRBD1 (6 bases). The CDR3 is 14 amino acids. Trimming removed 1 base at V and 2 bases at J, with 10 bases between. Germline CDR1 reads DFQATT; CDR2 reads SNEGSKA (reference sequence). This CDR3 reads CSARGTVSTDTQYF. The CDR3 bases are TGCAGTGCTAGAGGGACAGTTTCCACAGATACGCAGTATTTT.

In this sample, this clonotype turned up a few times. CDR3 DNA: TGCGCCAGCAGCTTGGACAGATACCAAGAGACCCAGTACTTC. This gives the protein CASSLDRYQETQYF. The chain carries TRBV5-1 and TRBJ2-5; no definite D call. The CDR3 contains 14 residues. V lost 0 bases, J lost 0 bases, and 6 bases lay in between. Germline V gene data show CDR1 as SGHRS and CDR2 as YFSETQ.

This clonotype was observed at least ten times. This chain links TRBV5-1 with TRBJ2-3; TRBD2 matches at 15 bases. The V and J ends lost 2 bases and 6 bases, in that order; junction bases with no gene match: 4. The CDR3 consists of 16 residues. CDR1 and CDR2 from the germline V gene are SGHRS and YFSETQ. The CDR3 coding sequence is TGCGCCAGCAGCTTCGGGACTAGCGGGGGGACTGATACGCAGTATTTT. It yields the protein CASSFGTSGGTDTQYF.

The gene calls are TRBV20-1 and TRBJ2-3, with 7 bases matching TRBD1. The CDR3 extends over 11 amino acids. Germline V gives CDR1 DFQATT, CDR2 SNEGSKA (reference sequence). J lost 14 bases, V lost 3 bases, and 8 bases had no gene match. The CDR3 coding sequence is TGCAGTGCTAGCCGGACAGGAGAGGGGTATTTT. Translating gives CSASRTGEGYF.

The CDR3 is CASSPMRNTEAFF. The CDR3 DNA is TGTGCCAGCAGCCCCATGCGGAACACTGAAGCTTTCTTT. V gene TRBV7-2 combines with J gene TRBJ1-1, with unresolved D. The CDR3 runs to 13 residues. Trimming left V 5 bases short and J 1 base short, with 8 bases between. Looked up from germline, CDR1 is SGHTA and CDR2 is FQGNSA.

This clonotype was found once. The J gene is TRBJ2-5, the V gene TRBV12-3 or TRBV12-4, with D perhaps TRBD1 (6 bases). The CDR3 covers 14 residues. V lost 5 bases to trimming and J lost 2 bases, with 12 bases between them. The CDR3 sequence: CASSTPGQQETQYF. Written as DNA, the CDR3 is TGTGCCAGCAGTACCCCGGGACAACAAGAGACCCAGTACTTC.

The CDR3 DNA reads as TGTGCCAGCAGCACCAGCGGGGGGCTGAATGAGCAGTTCTTC. Translating gives CASSTSGGLNEQFF. The chain is built from TRBV9 and TRBJ2-1; TRBD2 aligns across 9 bases. This CDR3 is 14 amino acids long. The trim removed 4 bases at V and 7 bases at J, leaving 6 bases unmatched. Germline V gene data show CDR1 as SGDLS and CDR2 as YYNGEE.

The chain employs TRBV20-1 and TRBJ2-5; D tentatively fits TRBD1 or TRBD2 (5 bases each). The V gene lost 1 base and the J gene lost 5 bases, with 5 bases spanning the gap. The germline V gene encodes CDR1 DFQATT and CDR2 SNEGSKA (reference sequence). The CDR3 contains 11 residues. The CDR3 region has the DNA TGCAGTGCTAGAGGGGGGGAGACCCAGTACTTC. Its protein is CSARGGETQYF.

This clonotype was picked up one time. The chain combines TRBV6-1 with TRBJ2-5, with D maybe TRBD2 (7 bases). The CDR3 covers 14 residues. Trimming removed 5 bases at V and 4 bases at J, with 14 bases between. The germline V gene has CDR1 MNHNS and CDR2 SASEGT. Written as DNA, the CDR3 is TGTGCCAGCAGTTACCCGCGGGGGCGAGAGACCCAGTACTTC. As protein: CASSYPRGRETQYF.

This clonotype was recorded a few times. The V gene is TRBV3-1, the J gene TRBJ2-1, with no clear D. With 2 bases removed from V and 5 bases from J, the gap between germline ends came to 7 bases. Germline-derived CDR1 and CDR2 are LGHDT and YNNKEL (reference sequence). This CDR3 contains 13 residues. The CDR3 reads CASSQSRDNEQFF. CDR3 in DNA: TGTGCCAGCAGCCAAAGTCGGGACAATGAGCAGTTCTTC.